This T cell receptor (beta chain) was obtained from a study of T cell repertoires in cytomegalovirus infection (dated by TCRdb to about 2019). Background on the whole study: Recently identified HLA-C-restricted CMV epitopes, whose presentation resists viral immunomodulation, were targeted by peptide stimulations together with well-studied HLA-B-restricted epitopes. Donor HLA type was relevant to the analysis, because carriage of CMV infection together with the matching HLA type was indicated by public TCR beta signatures.

Study-level results and caveats: Carriers of CMV infection plus the relevant HLA type were discriminated by the cumulative frequency of public TCR beta family members in the study cohort and in an independent 352-donor cohort. The ex vivo response was dominated by HLA-C-restricted CMV-specific TCR beta clonotypes, and the single most frequent clonotype in two of eight donors was supplied by these HLA-C-restricted clonotypes.

In regard to this clonotype: Its antigen remains undetermined. Per-base qualities were not stored, and no clone one base away is much larger.

V is clipped by 5 bases and J by 6 bases, and the sequence between their germline boundaries is 14 bases long. Inclusive of the bounding cysteine and phenylalanine, the CDR3 is 14 residues long. Only the CDR3 DNA stays, 42 bases, in frame from base 1. The germline V gene encodes CDR1 LNHNV and CDR2 YYDKDF (reference sequence). The listed sequencing device is Illumina HiSeq 1500. TCRdb cleaned the public reads at Q25 with fastp, built clones with MiXCR and kept in-frame beta chains. All rows with the same CDR3 protein become a single entry with the most common DNA and genes. Within this sample are some 940,000 distinct CDR3 sequences, with approximately 33% of them counted one time only. The ten largest make up about an eighth of the sample. The treatment or condition label here, explained by the study, means: in vitro stimulation with specific CMV peptide epitopes to enrich CMV-specific T cells.

Material: cultured CD8+ T cells from PBMCs, obtained from culture after CMV antigen stimulation. The source of this sequence is a human donor in good health (CMV status not recorded). Some clones in this sample may be carry-over from other donors' samples. The chain is assembled from TRBV15 and TRBJ1-5, with the D gene not clear enough to name. This receptor has the CDR3 CATSPGPTGQPQHF. The sequence in DNA is TGTGCCACCAGCCCAGGTCCGACGGGTCAGCCCCAGCATTTT. The entire variable domain, with the stretches around the CDR3 drawn from the reference TRBV15 and TRBJ1-5 proteins, is DAMVIQNPRYQVTQFGKPVTLSCSQTLNHNVMYWYQQKSSQAPKLLFHYYDKDFNNEADTPDNFQSRRPNTSFCFLDIRSPGLGDTAMYLCATSPGPTGQPQHFGDGTRLSIL.